Presented here are 2 T cell receptor beta chains from one specimen sequenced in a study of CD8+ T cells in alopecia areata. After isolation, RNA underwent reverse transcription to generate cDNA as the sequencing template. Profiling relied on immunoSEQ multiplex PCR, and the TCRdb table lists in-frame clones only, not all of them. The table lists about 150,000 clones, over 45% of them singletons. Sequencing input: CD4+ T cells sorted from blood. These receptors came from a human donor with alopecia areata.

In this sample, this clone turned up a few times. V gene TRBV21-1 combines with J gene TRBJ1-2. TRBV21-1 is shown as a pseudogene. CDR3 length equals 13 residues. The DNA of the CDR3 is TGTGCCACCCAAAGGACCAGGCAGTATGGCTACACCTTC. Residues: CATQRTRQYGYTF.

The sample holds a few counts of this clone. The genes are TRBV7-2 and TRBJ1-2; a weak D match, TRBD1 (6 bases). Trimming took 5 bases from V and 7 from J, leaving 11 bases between them. The germline V gene encodes CDR1 SGHTA and CDR2 FQGNSA. The CDR3 extends over 12 amino acids. The CDR3 DNA reads TGTGCCAGCAGCCACAGGACAGTTGGCTACACCTTC. It is translated as CASSHRTVGYTF.